Below, 17 T cell receptor beta chains from the same sample are listed, as sequenced in a study of regulatory T cells in long-lasting Graves disease. Time point: newly diagnosed GD, antithyroid drugs for less than 3 months. RNA isolated from PBMCs was used to make the TCR library. Relying on iRepertoire HTBI primers and Arm-PCR of CDR3 regions, the team built TCR beta libraries. MiXCR, run by TCRdb on the multiplex PCR reads, gives a single entry per CDR3 protein. The data show around 240,000 distinct CDR3 sequences, around 19% seen once. This sample also belongs to another study, concerning T cells in Graves' hyperthyroidism and ophthalmopathy.

The sequencing here drew on peripheral blood mononuclear cells (PBMCs), taken at new diagnosis, from a patient treated with antithyroid drugs. These receptors were obtained from a woman aged 25 to 39 with Graves disease.

Many counts were recorded for this clonotype. This chain uses TRBV20-1 with TRBJ1-5; no clear D. Germline CDR1 reads DFQATT; CDR2 reads SNEGSKA (reference sequence). This CDR3 comprises 14 residues. V gave up 5 bases and J gave up 2 bases, with 13 bases separating them. For the CDR3, the DNA is TGCAGTGCTGCTCTAGGTCGGCGCAATCAGCCCCAGCATTTT. It translates to CSAALGRRNQPQHF.

This clonotype was detected ten times or more. V usage is TRBV20-1 and J usage is TRBJ2-1; 11 bases line up with TRBD2. The CDR3 length is 19 residues. Germline lookup yields CDR1 DFQATT and CDR2 SNEGSKA (reference sequence). Trimming at V came to 3 bases and at J to 2 bases, leaving 15 bases not matched to a gene. The CDR3 sequence: CSASRVASGGHIPYNEQFF. In DNA form, the CDR3 reads TGCAGTGCTAGCCGAGTAGCTAGCGGGGGGCATATCCCCTACAATGAGCAGTTCTTC.

Note on this clonotype: A far larger clone is off by one base, so a read error is likely. The chain recombines TRBV6-2 or TRBV6-3 with TRBJ1-2, with D possibly being TRBD1 (6 bases). This CDR3 comprises 16 residues. The germline gives CDR1 MNHEY, CDR2 SVGEGT. Trimming removed 6 bases from V and 0 bases from J, with 17 bases in between. The CDR3 DNA reads as TGTGCCAGCAGGGGGGCAGAGACAATCTCTAACTATGGCTACACCTTC. This gives the protein CASRGAETISNYGYTF.

Only one count was recorded for this clonotype. This likely traces to a read error, being one base from a far larger clone. The V call is TRBV6-5, the J call TRBJ1-1; D possibly corresponds to TRBD1 (5 bases). Germline V CDR1 and CDR2: MNHEY, SVGAGI. The length of the CDR3 is 14 residues. The DNA for the CDR3 is TGTGTCAGCAGTTACAGGCCTGGTAACACTGAAGCTTTCTTT. Translation gives CVSSYRPGNTEAFF.

Ten or more counts support this clonotype. The J gene is TRBJ1-2, the V gene TRBV18; D not resolved. CDR3 length equals 13 residues. Per germline, CDR1 KGHSH and CDR2 LQKENI. V lost 3 bases and J lost 4, with 9 bases in between. In DNA, the CDR3 is TGTGCCAGCTCACCGGACGGTTCCTATGGCTACACCTTC. This gives the protein CASSPDGSYGYTF.

About this clonotype: A far larger clone differs by one base, so this is likely a read error. V is TRBV7-9 and J is TRBJ1-1, with TRBD1 as a possible D gene (6 bases). V dropped 5 bases and J dropped 1 base, with 11 bases sitting between them. The CDR3 has 14 amino acids. Germline assignment: CDR1 SEHNR and CDR2 FQNEAQ (reference sequence). CDR3 protein: CASSTGQPNTEAFF. The CDR3 DNA is TGTGCCAGCAGCACCGGACAGCCGAACACTGAAGCTTTCTTT.

The table lists this clonotype with a few counts. This chain joins TRBV27 and TRBJ1-6; D call uncertain. V shed 5 bases and J shed 4 bases, with 3 bases lying between them. Germline-derived CDR1 and CDR2 are MNHEY and SMNVEV (reference sequence). The CDR3 runs 12 residues. CDR3: CASSVYNSPLHF. The CDR3 coding sequence is TGTGCCAGCAGTGTATATAATTCACCCCTCCACTTT.

Points on this clonotype: It may be a read error: a sequence one base away is much more abundant. The chain carries TRBV6-1 and TRBJ1-1, with 7 nucleotides matching TRBD1. The trim removed 5 bases at V and 0 bases at J, leaving 9 bases unmatched. The V gene's germline CDR1 is MNHNS and CDR2 SASEGT. The CDR3 has 16 amino acids. CDR3 in DNA: TGTGCCAGCAGTCACATAACACAGGGGATGAACACTGAAGCTTTCTTT. Translating it yields CASSHITQGMNTEAFF.

This clonotype was seen many times. The J gene is TRBJ1-2, the V gene TRBV14; D is unresolved. The length of the CDR3 is 15 residues. The V gene's germline CDR1 is SGHDN and CDR2 FVKESK. Trimming took 0 bases from V and 5 from J, leaving 13 bases between them. CDR3 protein: CASSQDRAGRYGYTF. CDR3 sequence (DNA): TGTGCCAGCAGCCAAGATAGGGCCGGGCGGTATGGCTACACCTTC.

The table lists this clonotype with many counts. This chain links TRBV4-2 with TRBJ2-2; D gene unclear. The germline V gene has CDR1 LGHNA and CDR2 YNFKEQ. V shed 5 bases and J shed 0 bases, with 13 bases lying between them. The CDR3 totals 16 residues. The CDR3: CASSLRDIANTGELFF. CDR3 DNA: TGTGCCAGCAGCTTGAGAGATATCGCGAACACCGGGGAGCTGTTTTTT.

The chain joins TRBV4-1 to TRBJ2-7, with D hard to call. Trimming cost V 1 base and J 2 bases, with 12 bases left between them. Germline V lookup: CDR1 MGHRA, CDR2 YSYEKL. The CDR3 spans 15 residues. In DNA, the CDR3 is TGCGCCAGCAGCCAAGCTTCCCCCGGTACCTACGAGCAGTACTTC. It codes for CASSQASPGTYEQYF.

This clonotype appeared many times. The junction departs from the called germline gene at one end, perhaps through a read error. V usage is TRBV7-7 and J usage is TRBJ2-2, with a tentative D call TRBD2 (5 bases). Germline-derived CDR1 and CDR2 are SSHAT and FNYEAQ (reference sequence). The CDR3 extends over 12 amino acids. CDR3 DNA sequence: TGTGCTAGCAGCCCGGGGTCCGGGGAGCTGTTTTTT. Translation gives CASSPGSGELFF.

This clonotype has at least ten counts. The chain combines TRBV20-1 with TRBJ1-4; 7 bases map to TRBD1. Looked up from germline, CDR1 is DFQATT and CDR2 is SNEGSKA (reference sequence). The CDR3 has 13 residues. J gave up 5 bases and V 4 bases, and 4 bases lay outside the gene matches. The DNA for the CDR3 is TGCAGTGCTACCCCGGGACAGAATGAAAAACTGTTTTTT. Translating it yields CSATPGQNEKLFF.

This clonotype was found many times. The genes are TRBV6-2 or TRBV6-3 and TRBJ2-1; D is ambiguous. Trimming left V 0 bases short and J 7 bases short, with 16 bases between. This CDR3 has 16 amino acids. The germline CDR1 and CDR2 sequences are MNHEY and SVGEGT. The CDR3 here is CASSYSWQVRWNEQFF. Written as DNA, the CDR3 is TGTGCCAGCAGTTACTCGTGGCAGGTGAGGTGGAATGAGCAGTTCTTC.

The chain links TRBV5-5 to TRBJ2-7; TRBD1 matches 10 bases. V shed 3 bases and J 10 bases; nucleotides not matched to a gene: 7. This CDR3 comprises 13 residues. Germline CDR1 SGHKS, CDR2 YYEKEE (reference sequence). The CDR3, as DNA: TGTGCCAGCAGCTCGGGACAGGGGTCCGAACAGTACTTC. It is translated as CASSSGQGSEQYF.

This clonotype was counted ten times or more. The V and J genes are TRBV6-2 or TRBV6-3 and TRBJ2-3, with 9 bases matching TRBD1. The CDR3 has 14 residues. Looked up from germline, CDR1 is MNHEY and CDR2 is SVGEGT. The trim removed 5 bases at V and 8 bases at J, leaving 8 bases unmatched. The CDR3 loop is CASSPDRGRGTQYF. The CDR3, as DNA: TGTGCCAGCAGTCCGGACAGGGGAAGGGGTACGCAGTATTTT.

This clonotype has ten or more counts. The CDR3 nucleotides are TGCAGTGCTGGGGGGGGGTACGTAGATACGCAGTATTTT. The encoded protein is CSAGGGYVDTQYF. The chain has TRBV20-1 and TRBJ2-3; 7 bases fit TRBD2. V lost 5 bases to trimming and J lost 5 bases; unmatched junction nucleotides: 7. The length of the CDR3 is 13 residues. CDR1 and CDR2 (germline): DFQATT, SNEGSKA (reference sequence).